In its sample, the clone carrying this T cell receptor (beta chain) was seen once. The table came from immunoSEQ multiplex PCR; TCRdb's copy has only in-frame clones and leaves some out. The sample consists of roughly 150,000 clones, almost 80% of them appearing once. This sample is part of a study of blood T cell repertoires in COVID-19. The sequenced material came from peripheral blood. The clonotype originates from a man aged 60 to 75 who had recovered from COVID-19.

The chain's CDR3 is CASSLVQGTPYEQYF. The CDR3 nucleotides read TGTGCCAGCAGTTTAGTACAGGGGACCCCCTACGAGCAGTACTTC. V usage is TRBV27 and J usage is TRBJ2-7; 7 positions match TRBD1. CDR1 MNHEY and CDR2 SMNVEV come from the germline V gene (reference sequence). The V segment lost 2 bases and the J segment 2 bases; nucleotides outside the gene matches: 6. The CDR3 covers 15 residues.